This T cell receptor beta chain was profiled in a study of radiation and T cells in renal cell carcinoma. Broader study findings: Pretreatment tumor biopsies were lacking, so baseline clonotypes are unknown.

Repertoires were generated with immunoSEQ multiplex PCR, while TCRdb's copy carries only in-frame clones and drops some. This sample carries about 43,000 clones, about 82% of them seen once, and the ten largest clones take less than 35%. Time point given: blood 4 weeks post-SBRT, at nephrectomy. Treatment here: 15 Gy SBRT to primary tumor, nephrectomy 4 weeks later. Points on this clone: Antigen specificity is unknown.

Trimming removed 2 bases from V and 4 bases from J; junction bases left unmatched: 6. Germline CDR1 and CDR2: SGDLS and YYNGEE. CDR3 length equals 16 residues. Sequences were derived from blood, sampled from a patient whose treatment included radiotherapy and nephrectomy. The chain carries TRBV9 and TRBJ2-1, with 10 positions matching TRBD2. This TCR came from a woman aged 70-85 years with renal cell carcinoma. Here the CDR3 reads CASSVQAGGPYNEQFF. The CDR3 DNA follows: TGTGCCAGCAGCGTCCAAGCGGGAGGGCCGTACAATGAGCAGTTCTTC.